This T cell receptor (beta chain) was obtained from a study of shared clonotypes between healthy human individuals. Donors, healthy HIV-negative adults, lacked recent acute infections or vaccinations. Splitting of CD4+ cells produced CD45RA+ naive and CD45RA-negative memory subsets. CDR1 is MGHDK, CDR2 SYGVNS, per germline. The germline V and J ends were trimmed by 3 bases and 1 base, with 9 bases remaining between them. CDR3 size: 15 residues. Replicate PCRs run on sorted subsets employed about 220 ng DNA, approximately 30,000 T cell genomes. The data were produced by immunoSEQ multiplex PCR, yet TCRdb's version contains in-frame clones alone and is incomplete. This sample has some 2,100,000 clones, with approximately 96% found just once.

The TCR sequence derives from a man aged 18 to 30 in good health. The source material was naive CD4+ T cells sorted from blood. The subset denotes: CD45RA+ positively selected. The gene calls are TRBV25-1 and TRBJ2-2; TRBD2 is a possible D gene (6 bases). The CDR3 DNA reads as TGTGCCAGCAGTGATACTAGCAAGAACACCGGGGAGCTGTTTTTT. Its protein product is CASSDTSKNTGELFF. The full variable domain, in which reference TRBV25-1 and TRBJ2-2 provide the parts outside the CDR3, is EADIYQTPRYLVIGTGKKITLECSQTMGHDKMYWYQQDPGMELHLIHYSYGVNSTEKGDLSSESTVSRIRTEHFPLTLESARPSHTSQYLCASSDTSKNTGELFFGEGSRLTVL.